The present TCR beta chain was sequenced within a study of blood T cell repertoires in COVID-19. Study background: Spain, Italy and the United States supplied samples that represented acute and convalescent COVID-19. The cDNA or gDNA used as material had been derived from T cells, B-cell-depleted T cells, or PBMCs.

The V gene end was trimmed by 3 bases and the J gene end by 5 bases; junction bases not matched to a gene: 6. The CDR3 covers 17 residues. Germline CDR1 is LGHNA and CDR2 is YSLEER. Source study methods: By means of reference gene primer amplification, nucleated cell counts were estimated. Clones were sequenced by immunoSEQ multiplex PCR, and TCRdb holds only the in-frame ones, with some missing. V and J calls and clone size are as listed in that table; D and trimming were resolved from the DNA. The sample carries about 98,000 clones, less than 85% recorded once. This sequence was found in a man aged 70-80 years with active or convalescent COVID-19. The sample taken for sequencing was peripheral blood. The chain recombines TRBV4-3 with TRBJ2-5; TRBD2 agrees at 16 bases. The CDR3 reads CASSQGLAGGPGETQYF. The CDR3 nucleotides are TGCGCCAGCAGCCAGGGACTAGCGGGGGGGCCGGGGGAGACCCAGTACTTC.